The 3 T cell receptor beta chains listed next were all sequenced from one sample in a study of blood T cell repertoires in COVID-19. Clones were read by immunoSEQ multiplex PCR, and TCRdb kept only the in-frame ones, dropping some. The sample records around 250,000 clones, 88% being singletons. Sequencing was performed on PBMCs or T cells enriched from blood (not recorded which). The receptor source for this set is a woman between 35 and 50 years old who had been exposed to COVID-19.

This chain uses TRBV7-8 with TRBJ1-5; no clear D gene. The CDR3 contains 17 residues. CDR1 is SGHVS and CDR2 is FQNEAQ in the germline V gene. With 1 base removed from V and 4 bases from J, the gap between germline ends came to 17 bases. The CDR3 is CASSLVRVGSENQPQHF. The DNA for the CDR3 is TGTGCCAGCAGCTTAGTGCGCGTGGGGAGCGAAAATCAGCCCCAGCATTTT. Full variable domain (missing parts from reference TRBV7-8 and TRBJ1-5): GAGVSQSPRYKVAKRGQDVALRCDPISGHVSLFWYQQALGQGPEFLTYFQNEAQLDKSGLPSDRFFAERPEGSVSTLKIQRTQQEDSAVYLCASSLVRVGSENQPQHFGDGTRLSIL.

This chain joins TRBV5-4 and TRBJ1-6, with 7 bases aligning to TRBD1. V was clipped by 4 bases and J by 0 bases; unmatched bases: 4. In germline, CDR1 is SGHNT, CDR2 YYREEE (reference sequence). This CDR3 has 16 amino acids. CDR3 amino acids: CASSEGQSSYNSPLHF. CDR3 coding DNA: TGTGCCAGCAGCGAGGGACAGAGCTCCTATAATTCACCCCTCCACTTT.

In the case of this clone: An end of the junction differs from the germline gene, which may be a read error. V usage is TRBV5-1 and J usage is TRBJ1-1; 7 bases line up with TRBD1. The CDR3 loop spans 14 amino acids. Germline V gene lookup returns CDR1 SGHRS and CDR2 YFSETQ. The CDR3 loop is CASSRDSQNTEAFF. CDR3 coding DNA: TGTGCCAGCAGCCGGGACAGCCAGAACACTGAAGCTTTCTTT.